This T cell receptor beta chain was sequenced during a study of blood T cell repertoires in COVID-19. Overall study context: Donors in the United States, Italy and Spain gave samples during acute or convalescent COVID-19. From T cells, B-cell-depleted T cells, or PBMCs came the material, which was cDNA or gDNA.

Trimming left V 7 bases short and J 2 bases short, with 11 bases between. The germline CDR1 and CDR2 sequences are LNHDA and SQIVND (reference sequence). The CDR3 covers 13 residues. Authors' methods: Cell counts per sample came from amplifying reference gene primers. Sequencing used immunoSEQ multiplex PCR; TCRdb keeps in-frame clones, though not all of them. Clone size and V and J calls were adopted from that table, with D and trimming inferred from the DNA. The table records more than 35,000 clones, about 88% of them present only once. The genes are TRBV19 and TRBJ1-1, with TRBD1 as a possible D gene (6 bases). The sequence was collected from a human donor in a cohort sampled during active COVID-19. Material: peripheral blood. CDR3 DNA sequence: TGTGCCAGTACCTCAGGGGAAAACACTGAAGCTTTCTTT. Translation: CASTSGENTEAFF.